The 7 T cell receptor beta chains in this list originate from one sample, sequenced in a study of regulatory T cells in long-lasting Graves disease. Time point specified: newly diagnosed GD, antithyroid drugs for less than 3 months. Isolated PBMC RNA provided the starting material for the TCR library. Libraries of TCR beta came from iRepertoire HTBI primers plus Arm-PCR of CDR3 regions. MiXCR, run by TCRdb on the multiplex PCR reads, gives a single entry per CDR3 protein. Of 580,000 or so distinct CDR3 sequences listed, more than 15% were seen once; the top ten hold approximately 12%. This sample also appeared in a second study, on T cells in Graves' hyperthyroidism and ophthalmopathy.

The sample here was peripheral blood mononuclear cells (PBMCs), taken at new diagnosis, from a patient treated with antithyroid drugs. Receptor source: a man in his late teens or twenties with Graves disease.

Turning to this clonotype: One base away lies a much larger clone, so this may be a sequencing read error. Here the CDR3 reads CASSVAEGGPVNTQYF. The CDR3 coding sequence is TGTGCCAGCAGCGTAGCAGAGGGAGGGCCAGTGAATACGCAGTATTTT. The J gene is TRBJ2-3, the V gene TRBV9; 7 nucleotides match TRBD2. Unmatched junction bases numbered 11, after V lost 0 bases and J lost 7 bases. Looked up from germline, CDR1 is SGDLS and CDR2 is YYNGEE. The CDR3 loop spans 16 amino acids. The full variable domain, with the rest looked up from reference TRBV9 and TRBJ2-3, is DSGVTQTPKHLITATGQRVTLRCSPRSGDLSVYWYQQSLDQGLQFLIQYYNGEERAKGNILERFSAQQFPDLHSELNLSSLELGDSALYFCASSVAEGGPVNTQYFGPGTRLTVL.

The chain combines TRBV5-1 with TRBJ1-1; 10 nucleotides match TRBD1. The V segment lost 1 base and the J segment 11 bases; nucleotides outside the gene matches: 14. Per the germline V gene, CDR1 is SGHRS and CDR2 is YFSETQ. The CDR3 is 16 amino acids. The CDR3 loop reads CASSLTRQGAVSGAFF. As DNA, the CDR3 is TGCGCCAGCAGCTTGACCCGACAGGGGGCTGTTAGTGGGGCTTTCTTT.

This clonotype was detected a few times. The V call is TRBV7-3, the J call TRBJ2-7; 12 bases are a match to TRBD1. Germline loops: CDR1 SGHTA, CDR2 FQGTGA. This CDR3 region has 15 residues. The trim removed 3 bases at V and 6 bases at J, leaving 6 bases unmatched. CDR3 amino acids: CASSLGDRGRSEQYF. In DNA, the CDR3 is TGTGCCAGCAGCTTGGGGGACAGGGGGCGATCCGAGCAGTACTTC.

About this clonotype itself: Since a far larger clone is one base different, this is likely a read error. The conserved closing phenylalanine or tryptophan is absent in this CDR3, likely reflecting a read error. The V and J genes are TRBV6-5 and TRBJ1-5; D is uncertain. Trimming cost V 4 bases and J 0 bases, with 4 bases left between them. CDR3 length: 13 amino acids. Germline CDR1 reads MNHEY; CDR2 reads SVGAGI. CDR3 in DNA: TGTGCCAGCAGTTTGGCTAGCAATCAGCCCCAGCATTTA. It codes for CASSLASNQPQHL.

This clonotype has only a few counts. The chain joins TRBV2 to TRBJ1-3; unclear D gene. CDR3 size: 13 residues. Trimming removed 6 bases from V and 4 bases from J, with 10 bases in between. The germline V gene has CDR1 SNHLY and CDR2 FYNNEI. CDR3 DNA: TGTGCCAGCAGGGCAGAATCGGGAAACACCATATATTTT. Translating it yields CASRAESGNTIYF.

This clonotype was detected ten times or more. The CDR3 nucleotides are TGTGCCAGCAGTTTTCAGAATCAGCCCCAGCATTTT. It encodes CASSFQNQPQHF. This rearrangement joins TRBV12-3 or TRBV12-4 to TRBJ1-5; no clear D. Trimming shortened V by 3 bases and J by 4 bases, and 4 bases separated the two germline ends. The CDR3 consists of 12 residues.

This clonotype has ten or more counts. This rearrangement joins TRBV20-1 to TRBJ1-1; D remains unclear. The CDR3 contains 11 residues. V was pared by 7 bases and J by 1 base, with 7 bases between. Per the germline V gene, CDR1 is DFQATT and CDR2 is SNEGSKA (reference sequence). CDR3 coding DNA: TGCAGTGAAGGTGGGAACACTGAAGCTTTCTTT. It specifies CSEGGNTEAFF.